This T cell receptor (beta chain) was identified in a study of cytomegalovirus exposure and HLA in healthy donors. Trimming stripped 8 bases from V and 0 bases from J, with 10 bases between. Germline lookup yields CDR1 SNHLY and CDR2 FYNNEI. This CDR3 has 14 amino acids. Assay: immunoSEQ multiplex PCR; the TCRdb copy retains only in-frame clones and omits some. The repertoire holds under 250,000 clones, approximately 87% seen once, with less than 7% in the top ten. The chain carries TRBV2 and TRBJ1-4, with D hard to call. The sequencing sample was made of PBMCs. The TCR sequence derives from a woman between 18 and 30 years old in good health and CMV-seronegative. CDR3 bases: TGTGCCAGCGGTAACAGAGCAACTAATGAAAAACTGTTTTTT. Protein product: CASGNRATNEKLFF.